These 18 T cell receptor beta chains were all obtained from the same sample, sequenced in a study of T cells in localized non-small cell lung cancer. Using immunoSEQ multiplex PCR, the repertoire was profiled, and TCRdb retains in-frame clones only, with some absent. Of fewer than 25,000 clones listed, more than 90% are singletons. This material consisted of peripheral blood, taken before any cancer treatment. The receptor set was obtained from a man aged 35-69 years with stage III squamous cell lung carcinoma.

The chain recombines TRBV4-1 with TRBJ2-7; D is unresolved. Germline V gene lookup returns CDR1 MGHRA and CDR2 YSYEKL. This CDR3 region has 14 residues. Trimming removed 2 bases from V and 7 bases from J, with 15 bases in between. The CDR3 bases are TGCGCCAGCAGCCAACCCCAAAATCGGAAAGAGCAGTACTTC. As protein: CASSQPQNRKEQYF.

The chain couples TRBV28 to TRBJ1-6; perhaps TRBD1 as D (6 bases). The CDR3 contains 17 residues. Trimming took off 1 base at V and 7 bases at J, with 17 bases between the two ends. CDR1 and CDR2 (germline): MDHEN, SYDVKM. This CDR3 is CASSLYMARGTNSPLHF. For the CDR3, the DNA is TGTGCCAGCAGTTTATATATGGCCCGGGGGACAAATTCACCCCTCCACTTT.

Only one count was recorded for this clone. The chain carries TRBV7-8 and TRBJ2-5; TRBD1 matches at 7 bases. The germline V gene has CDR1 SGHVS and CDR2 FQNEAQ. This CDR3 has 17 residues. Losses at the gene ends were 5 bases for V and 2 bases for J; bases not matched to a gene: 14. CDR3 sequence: CASSDIKGQGEQETQYF. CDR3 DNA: TGTGCCAGCAGCGACATCAAGGGGCAGGGGGAACAAGAGACCCAGTACTTC.

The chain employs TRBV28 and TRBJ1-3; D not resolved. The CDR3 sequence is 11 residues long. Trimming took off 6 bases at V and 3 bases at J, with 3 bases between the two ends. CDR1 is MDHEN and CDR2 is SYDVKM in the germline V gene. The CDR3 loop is CASRNGNTIYF. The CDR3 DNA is TGTGCCAGCAGAAATGGAAACACCATATATTTT.

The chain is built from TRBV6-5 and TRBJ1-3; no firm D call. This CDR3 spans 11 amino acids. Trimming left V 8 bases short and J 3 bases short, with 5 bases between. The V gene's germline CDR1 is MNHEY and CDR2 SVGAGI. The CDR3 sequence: CASGLGNTIYF. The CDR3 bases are TGTGCCAGCGGTCTTGGAAACACCATATATTTT.

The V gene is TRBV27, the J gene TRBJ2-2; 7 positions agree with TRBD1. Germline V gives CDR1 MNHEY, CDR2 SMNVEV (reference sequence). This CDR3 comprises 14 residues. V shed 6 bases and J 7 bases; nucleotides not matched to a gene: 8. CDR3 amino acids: CASRGDRLVGELFF. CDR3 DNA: TGTGCCAGCAGGGGGGACAGATTGGTCGGGGAGCTGTTTTTT.

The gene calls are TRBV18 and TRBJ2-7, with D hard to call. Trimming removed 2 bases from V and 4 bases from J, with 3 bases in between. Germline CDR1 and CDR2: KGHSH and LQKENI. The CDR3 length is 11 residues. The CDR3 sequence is CASSPGYEQYF. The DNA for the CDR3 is TGTGCCAGCTCACCAGGGTACGAGCAGTACTTC.

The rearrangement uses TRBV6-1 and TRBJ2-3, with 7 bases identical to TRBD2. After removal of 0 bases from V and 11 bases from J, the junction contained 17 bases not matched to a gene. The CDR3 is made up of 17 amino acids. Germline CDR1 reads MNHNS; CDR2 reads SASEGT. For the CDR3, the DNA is TGTGCCAGCAGTGAAGCGCAAGGACTAGGAGTTGGCAGTTGGCAGTATTTT. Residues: CASSEAQGLGVGSWQYF.

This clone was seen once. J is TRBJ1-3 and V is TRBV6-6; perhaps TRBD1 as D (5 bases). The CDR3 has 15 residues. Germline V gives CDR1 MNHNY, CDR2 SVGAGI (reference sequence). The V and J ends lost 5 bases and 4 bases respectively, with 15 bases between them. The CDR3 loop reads CASSKQGVRGNTIYF. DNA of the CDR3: TGTGCCAGCAGTAAGCAGGGTGTGAGGGGAAACACCATATATTTT.

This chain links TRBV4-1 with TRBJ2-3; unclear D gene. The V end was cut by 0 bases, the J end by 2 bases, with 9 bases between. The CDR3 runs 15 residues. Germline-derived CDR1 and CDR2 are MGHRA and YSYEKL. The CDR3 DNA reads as TGCGCCAGCAGCCAAGACAGCTACTCCACAGATACGCAGTATTTT. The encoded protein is CASSQDSYSTDTQYF.

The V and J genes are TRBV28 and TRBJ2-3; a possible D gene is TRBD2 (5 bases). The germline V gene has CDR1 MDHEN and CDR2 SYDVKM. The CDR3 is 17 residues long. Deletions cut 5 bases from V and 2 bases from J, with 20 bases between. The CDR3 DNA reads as TGTGCCAGCAGTCCCCCGCGTGTGACTACGATCACAGATACGCAGTATTTT. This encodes CASSPPRVTTITDTQYF.

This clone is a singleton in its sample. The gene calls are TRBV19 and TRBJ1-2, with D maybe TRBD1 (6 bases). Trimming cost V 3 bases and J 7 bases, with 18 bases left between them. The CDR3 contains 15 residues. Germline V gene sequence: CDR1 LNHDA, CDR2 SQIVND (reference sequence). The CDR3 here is CASSMEGHSAGGYTF. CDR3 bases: TGTGCCAGTAGTATGGAGGGACATTCAGCGGGTGGCTACACCTTC.

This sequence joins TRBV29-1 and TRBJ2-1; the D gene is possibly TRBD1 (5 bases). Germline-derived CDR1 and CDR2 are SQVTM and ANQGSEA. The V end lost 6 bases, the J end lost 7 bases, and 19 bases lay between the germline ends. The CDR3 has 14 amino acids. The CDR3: CSVQLLQGWNEQFF. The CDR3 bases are TGCAGCGTGCAACTCCTCCAGGGTTGGAATGAGCAGTTCTTC.

CDR3 region: CASSTRKDSNQPQHF. The DNA of the CDR3 is TGTGCCAGCAGCACTCGCAAGGATAGCAATCAGCCCCAGCATTTT. This chain uses TRBV6-5 with TRBJ1-5, with D uncertain. V lost 6 bases to trimming and J lost 0 bases, with 12 bases between them. CDR1 MNHEY and CDR2 SVGAGI come from the germline V gene. This CDR3 has 15 residues.

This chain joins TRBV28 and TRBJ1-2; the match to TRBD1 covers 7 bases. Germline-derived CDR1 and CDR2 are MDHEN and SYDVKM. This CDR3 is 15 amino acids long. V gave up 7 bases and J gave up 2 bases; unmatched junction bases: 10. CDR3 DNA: TGTGCCAGCACCCCCGGAGGGGACAGAAACTATGGCTACACCTTC. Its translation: CASTPGGDRNYGYTF.

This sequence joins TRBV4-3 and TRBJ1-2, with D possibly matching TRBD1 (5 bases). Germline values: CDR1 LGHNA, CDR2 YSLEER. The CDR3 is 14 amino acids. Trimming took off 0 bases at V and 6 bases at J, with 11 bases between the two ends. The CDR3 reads CASSQEKGLDGYTF. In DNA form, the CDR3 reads TGCGCCAGCAGCCAAGAGAAGGGGTTAGATGGCTACACCTTC.

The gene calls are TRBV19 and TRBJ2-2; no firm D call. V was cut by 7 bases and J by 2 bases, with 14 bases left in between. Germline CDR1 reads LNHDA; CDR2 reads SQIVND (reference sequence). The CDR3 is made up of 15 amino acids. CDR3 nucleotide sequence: TGTGCCAGTAATTTGATAGGGTTAAACACCGGGGAGCTGTTTTTT. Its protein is CASNLIGLNTGELFF.

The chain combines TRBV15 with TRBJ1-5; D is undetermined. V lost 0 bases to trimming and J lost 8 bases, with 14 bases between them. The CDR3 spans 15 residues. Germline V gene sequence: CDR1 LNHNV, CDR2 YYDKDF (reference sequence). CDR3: CATSRELRGSEPQHF. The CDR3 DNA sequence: TGTGCCACCAGCAGAGAATTGCGGGGATCCGAGCCCCAGCATTTT. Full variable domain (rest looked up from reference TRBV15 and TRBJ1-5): DAMVIQNPRYQVTQFGKPVTLSCSQTLNHNVMYWYQQKSSQAPKLLFHYYDKDFNNEADTPDNFQSRRPNTSFCFLDIRSPGLGDTAMYLCATSRELRGSEPQHFGDGTRLSIL.